A selection of T cell receptor beta chains follows, all from one sample in a study of radiation and T cells in renal cell carcinoma. The method was immunoSEQ multiplex PCR; TCRdb's version includes in-frame clones alone and lacks a portion of them. There are 100,000 to 150,000 clones in the sample; roughly 80% occur only once, and 3% lies in the top ten. Here the sequenced sample was blood, taken from a patient whose treatment included radiotherapy and nephrectomy. All receptors come from a woman in her fifties or sixties with renal cell carcinoma. Both conserved end residues are part of each CDR3. The D gene is left open where the match is weak. Not every row has a clone size; where given, it reads once, few, many or a size class.

v_call: TRBV5-1
cdr3_length: 19
clone_size: NA
d_call: TRBD2
j_call: TRBJ2-1
cdr3_aa: CASSLEVAGGPSSYNEQFF
cdr3_nt: TGCGCCAGCAGCTTGGAGGTAGCGGGGGGGCCTAGCTCCTACAATGAGCAGTTCTTC

v_call: TRBV9
cdr3_length: 15
clone_size: NA
d_call: NA
j_call: TRBJ1-1
cdr3_aa: CASSSPGGIGTEAFF
cdr3_nt: TGTGCCAGCAGCTCCCCGGGAGGGATCGGCACTGAAGCTTTCTTT

v_call: TRBV2
cdr3_length: 14
clone_size: NA
d_call: TRBD2
j_call: TRBJ2-1
cdr3_aa: CASSDTSGYNEQFF
cdr3_nt: TGTGCCAGCAGTGACACTAGCGGCTACAATGAGCAGTTCTTC

v_call: TRBV27
cdr3_length: 9
clone_size: few
d_call: NA
j_call: TRBJ1-5
cdr3_aa: CASGEPQHF
cdr3_nt: TGTGCCAGCGGAGAGCCCCAGCATTTT

v_call: TRBV18
cdr3_length: 16
clone_size: NA
d_call: NA
j_call: TRBJ2-3
cdr3_aa: CASSPPIRPRTDTQYF
cdr3_nt: TGTGCCAGCTCACCACCGATAAGACCACGAACAGATACGCAGTATTTT

v_call: TRBV5-1
cdr3_length: 14
clone_size: few
d_call: TRBD1
j_call: TRBJ1-1
cdr3_aa: CASKLQGGSTEAFF
cdr3_nt: TGCGCCAGCAAGTTACAGGGGGGGAGCACTGAAGCTTTCTTT

v_call: TRBV5-1
cdr3_length: 16
clone_size: NA
d_call: NA
j_call: TRBJ1-6
cdr3_aa: CASSLTTGRQNSPLHF
cdr3_nt: TGCGCCAGCAGCCTTACCACGGGACGGCAAAATTCACCCCTCCACTTT

v_call: TRBV4-3
cdr3_length: 15
clone_size: once
d_call: NA
j_call: TRBJ1-5
cdr3_aa: CASSQGRWSNQPQHF
cdr3_nt: TGCGCCAGCAGCCAAGGCAGATGGAGCAATCAGCCCCAGCATTTT

v_call: TRBV6-1
cdr3_length: 14
clone_size: NA
d_call: NA
j_call: TRBJ2-1
cdr3_aa: CATTPVVISNEQFF
cdr3_nt: TGTGCCACCACCCCCGTCGTCATCAGCAATGAGCAGTTCTTC

v_call: TRBV10-3
cdr3_length: 15
clone_size: once
d_call: NA
j_call: TRBJ1-5
cdr3_aa: CAISESEGRYQPQHF
cdr3_nt: TGTGCCATCAGTGAGTCTGAGGGCCGGTATCAGCCCCAGCATTTT

v_call: TRBV5-6
cdr3_length: 15
clone_size: NA
d_call: TRBD1
j_call: TRBJ1-5
cdr3_aa: CASSYGTGSNQPQHF
cdr3_nt: TGTGCCAGCAGCTATGGGACAGGGAGCAATCAGCCCCAGCATTTT

v_call: TRBV28
cdr3_length: 15
clone_size: few
d_call: NA
j_call: TRBJ2-1
cdr3_aa: CASSLGYSSYNEQFF
cdr3_nt: TGTGCCAGCAGTTTAGGGTATAGCTCCTACAATGAGCAGTTCTTC

v_call: TRBV13
cdr3_length: 17
clone_size: NA
d_call: TRBD2
j_call: TRBJ2-7
cdr3_aa: CASSLGLRSSGTDEQYF
cdr3_nt: TGTGCCAGCAGCTTAGGCCTTCGGTCTAGCGGAACCGACGAGCAGTACTTC

v_call: TRBV5-1
cdr3_length: 16
clone_size: NA
d_call: TRBD2
j_call: TRBJ2-2
cdr3_aa: CASSIGLAGVSGELFF
cdr3_nt: TGCGCCAGCAGCATTGGACTAGCGGGAGTATCGGGGGAGCTGTTTTTT

v_call: TRBV4-1
cdr3_length: 16
clone_size: NA
d_call: TRBD1
j_call: TRBJ1-1
cdr3_aa: CASSQDGQGGETEAFF
cdr3_nt: TGCGCCAGCAGCCAAGACGGACAGGGCGGAGAGACTGAAGCTTTCTTT

v_call: TRBV28
cdr3_length: 12
clone_size: NA
d_call: NA
j_call: TRBJ1-1
cdr3_aa: CASSFWTTEAFF
cdr3_nt: TGTGCCAGCAGTTTTTGGACCACTGAAGCTTTCTTT

v_call: TRBV28
cdr3_length: 14
clone_size: NA
d_call: NA
j_call: TRBJ1-3
cdr3_aa: CASTPGDNGNTIYF
cdr3_nt: TGTGCCAGCACCCCAGGGGATAATGGAAACACCATATATTTT

v_call: TRBV10-2
cdr3_length: 14
clone_size: NA
d_call: TRBD1
j_call: TRBJ2-5
cdr3_aa: CASSVDRAQETQYF
cdr3_nt: TGCGCCAGCAGTGTTGACAGGGCCCAAGAGACCCAGTACTTC

v_call: TRBV29-1
cdr3_length: 13
clone_size: NA
d_call: NA
j_call: TRBJ2-1
cdr3_aa: CSVDRTSYNEQFF
cdr3_nt: TGCAGCGTTGACAGGACGTCCTACAATGAGCAGTTCTTC

v_call: TRBV11-2
cdr3_length: 14
clone_size: NA
d_call: TRBD1
j_call: TRBJ2-5
cdr3_aa: CASSSRTGQETQYF
cdr3_nt: TGTGCCAGCAGCTCCCGGACAGGGCAAGAGACCCAGTACTTC

v_call: TRBV28
cdr3_length: 15
clone_size: NA
d_call: TRBD1
j_call: TRBJ1-1
cdr3_aa: CASSLGDRVSTEAFF
cdr3_nt: TGTGCCAGCAGTTTAGGGGACAGGGTGTCCACTGAAGCTTTCTTT

v_call: TRBV27
cdr3_length: 13
clone_size: once
d_call: NA
j_call: TRBJ2-7
cdr3_aa: CASSSDSTYEQYF
cdr3_nt: TGTGCCAGCAGTTCCGACAGTACCTACGAGCAGTACTTC

v_call: TRBV4-1
cdr3_length: 13
clone_size: NA
d_call: NA
j_call: TRBJ2-3
cdr3_aa: CASSQDNSGTQYF
cdr3_nt: TGCGCCAGCAGCCAAGATAACTCGGGGACGCAGTATTTT

v_call: TRBV4-2
cdr3_length: 16
clone_size: NA
d_call: TRBD2
j_call: TRBJ2-3
cdr3_aa: CASSHHSGSGTDTQYF
cdr3_nt: TGTGCCAGCAGCCACCATAGCGGGAGCGGGACAGATACGCAGTATTTT

v_call: TRBV11-2
cdr3_length: 17
clone_size: NA
d_call: NA
j_call: TRBJ1-6
cdr3_aa: CASSPTRLTAYSSPLHF
cdr3_nt: TGTGCCAGCAGCCCGACCCGCTTGACAGCTTATAGTTCACCCCTCCACTTT

v_call: TRBV29-1
cdr3_length: 13
clone_size: NA
d_call: TRBD2
j_call: TRBJ2-1
cdr3_aa: CSALTSGSNEQFF
cdr3_nt: TGCAGCGCCCTCACGAGCGGGAGCAATGAGCAGTTCTTC

v_call: TRBV9
cdr3_length: 16
clone_size: NA
d_call: TRBD2
j_call: TRBJ2-2
cdr3_aa: CASSDSGGVYTGELFF
cdr3_nt: TGTGCCAGCAGCGATAGCGGGGGTGTTTACACCGGGGAGCTGTTTTTT

v_call: TRBV30
cdr3_length: 13
clone_size: few
d_call: NA
j_call: TRBJ1-1
cdr3_aa: CAYTEQMNTEAFF
cdr3_nt: TGTGCCTACACTGAACAGATGAACACTGAAGCTTTCTTT

v_call: TRBV6-5
cdr3_length: 13
clone_size: NA
d_call: NA
j_call: TRBJ2-7
cdr3_aa: CASSGDSSYEQYF
cdr3_nt: TGTGCCAGCAGTGGTGACAGCTCCTACGAGCAGTACTTC

v_call: TRBV5-1
cdr3_length: 16
clone_size: NA
d_call: NA
j_call: TRBJ2-6
cdr3_aa: CASSLAGASGANVLTF
cdr3_nt: TGCGCCAGCAGCTTGGCGGGGGCCTCTGGGGCCAACGTCCTGACTTTC

v_call: TRBV7-6
cdr3_length: 15
clone_size: NA
d_call: NA
j_call: TRBJ2-3
cdr3_aa: CASSLILAGGDTQYF
cdr3_nt: TGTGCCAGCAGCTTAATACTAGCAGGTGGAGATACGCAGTATTTT

v_call: TRBV16
cdr3_length: 15
clone_size: NA
d_call: NA
j_call: TRBJ2-3
cdr3_aa: CASSPSETPTDTQYF
cdr3_nt: TGTGCCAGCAGCCCTAGTGAAACCCCCACAGATACGCAGTATTTT

v_call: TRBV28
cdr3_length: 15
clone_size: once
d_call: TRBD1
j_call: TRBJ2-7
cdr3_aa: CASSFRDRGRYEQYF
cdr3_nt: TGTGCCAGCAGTTTCCGGGACAGGGGGCGCTACGAGCAGTACTTC

v_call: TRBV7-8
cdr3_length: 16
clone_size: NA
d_call: NA
j_call: TRBJ1-4
cdr3_aa: CASSLPVEATNEKLFF
cdr3_nt: TGTGCCAGCAGCTTACCAGTCGAGGCAACTAATGAAAAACTGTTTTTT

v_call: TRBV28
cdr3_length: 15
clone_size: NA
d_call: NA
j_call: TRBJ2-1
cdr3_aa: CAVLGGRTGWNEQFF
cdr3_nt: TGTGCCGTACTAGGAGGGCGGACTGGCTGGAATGAGCAGTTCTTC

v_call: TRBV7-9
cdr3_length: 14
clone_size: few
d_call: NA
j_call: TRBJ1-1
cdr3_aa: CASSFAGGDTEAFF
cdr3_nt: TGTGCCAGCAGCTTTGCGGGTGGTGATACTGAAGCTTTCTTT

v_call: TRBV2
cdr3_length: 13
clone_size: NA
d_call: NA
j_call: TRBJ2-5
cdr3_aa: CASSEGGQETQYF
cdr3_nt: TGTGCCAGCAGTGAGGGGGGACAAGAGACCCAGTACTTC

v_call: TRBV5-1
cdr3_length: 13
clone_size: NA
d_call: NA
j_call: TRBJ1-2
cdr3_aa: CASSIGGEYGYTF
cdr3_nt: TGCGCCAGCAGCATAGGGGGTGAGTATGGCTACACCTTC

v_call: TRBV9
cdr3_length: 13
clone_size: NA
d_call: NA
j_call: TRBJ1-3
cdr3_aa: CASSSQSGNTIYF
cdr3_nt: TGTGCCAGCAGCTCCCAGTCTGGAAACACCATATATTTT

v_call: TRBV6-4
cdr3_length: 16
clone_size: NA
d_call: TRBD1
j_call: TRBJ2-7
cdr3_aa: CASSGSRTGGSYEQYF
cdr3_nt: TGTGCCAGCAGCGGTTCCCGGACAGGGGGTTCGTACGAGCAGTACTTC

v_call: TRBV4-2
cdr3_length: 16
clone_size: once
d_call: TRBD2
j_call: TRBJ2-7
cdr3_aa: CASSLNPGGGPNEQYF
cdr3_nt: TGTGCCAGCAGCTTAAATCCCGGGGGAGGGCCAAATGAGCAGTACTTC

v_call: TRBV25-1
cdr3_length: 13
clone_size: NA
d_call: NA
j_call: TRBJ1-1
cdr3_aa: CASSEYEGSEAFF
cdr3_nt: TGTGCCAGCAGTGAATATGAAGGATCTGAAGCTTTCTTT

v_call: TRBV6-5
cdr3_length: 16
clone_size: NA
d_call: TRBD2
j_call: TRBJ2-7
cdr3_aa: CASSYSGREGSYEQYF
cdr3_nt: TGTGCCAGCAGTTATTCCGGGCGGGAGGGCTCCTACGAGCAGTACTTC